The rows below give T cell receptor beta chains drawn from one sample of a study of blood T cell repertoires in COVID-19. The method was immunoSEQ multiplex PCR; TCRdb's version includes in-frame clones alone and lacks a portion of them. Here the sample spans 200,000 to 250,000 clones, 87% being singletons. The source material was PBMCs or T cells enriched from blood (not recorded which). These receptors originate from a man in his thirties or forties who had recovered from COVID-19. CDR3s include the opening cysteine and the closing phenylalanine or tryptophan. D genes are given only for firm matches. Expanded clones get a size class; other rows say once, few or many, or leave the size out.

NA TRBJ2-1 TRBV7-2 NA CASSPSLIRIQFF TGTGCCAGCAGCCCCAGTTTAATTCGAATACAGTTCTTC
NA TRBJ1-1 TRBV15 NA CATSRDLALNTEAFF TGTGCCACCAGCAGAGATTTGGCCCTGAACACTGAAGCTTTCTTT
NA TRBJ2-2 TRBV3-1/TRBV3-2 NA CASSVKGQFTGELFF TGTGCCAGCAGCGTAAAGGGACAATTCACCGGGGAGCTGTTTTTT
NA TRBJ2-7 TRBV9 NA CASSLESGSGYEQYF TGTGCCAGCAGCCTGGAGTCGGGATCCGGCTACGAGCAGTACTTC
NA TRBJ1-2 TRBV6-2/TRBV6-3 TRBD1 CASRYRGNYGYTF TGTGCCAGCAGATACAGGGGTAACTATGGCTACACCTTC
NA TRBJ2-5 TRBV7-6 TRBD1 CASSLGDRVRETQYF TGTGCCAGCAGCTTAGGGGACAGGGTTCGAGAGACCCAGTACTTC
NA TRBJ1-2 TRBV25-1 NA CASSEYEGQYYGYTF TGTGCCAGCAGTGAATATGAAGGACAGTACTATGGCTACACCTTC
NA TRBJ2-1 TRBV27 TRBD2 CASSRGGEREQFF TGTGCCAGCAGCCGGGGAGGGGAGCGGGAGCAGTTCTTC
NA TRBJ2-1 TRBV5-8 TRBD2 CASSSEGGSYNEQFF TGTGCCAGCAGCTCCGAGGGCGGGAGCTACAATGAGCAGTTCTTC
NA TRBJ2-7 TRBV27 TRBD1 CASSLTGAEQYF TGTGCCAGCAGTCTCACAGGGGCCGAGCAGTACTTC
NA TRBJ2-7 TRBV5-1 NA CASSLADIYEQYF TGCGCCAGCAGCTTGGCCGACATTTACGAGCAGTACTTC
NA TRBJ2-5 TRBV11-1 TRBD2 CASSLLTSGAQETQYF TGTGCCAGCAGCTTACTGACTAGCGGAGCCCAAGAGACCCAGTACTTC
once TRBJ2-2 TRBV4-1 TRBD1 CASSPPGQGVAGELFF TGCGCCAGCAGCCCACCGGGACAGGGCGTCGCCGGGGAGCTGTTTTTT
NA TRBJ2-1 TRBV9 TRBD2 CASSVGGRASYNEQFF TGTGCCAGCAGCGTAGGCGGGAGGGCCAGTTACAATGAGCAGTTCTTC
few TRBJ1-5 TRBV6-6 TRBD1 CASSYEGAKVQPQHF TGTGCCAGCAGTTACGAGGGGGCGAAGGTTCAGCCCCAGCATTTT
NA TRBJ1-5 TRBV10-3 NA CATLQGPNQPQHF TGTGCCACCCTGCAGGGGCCCAATCAGCCCCAGCATTTT
NA TRBJ2-1 TRBV6-4 TRBD2 CASSDSSSGSNEQFF TGTGCCAGCAGTGACTCCAGTAGCGGGAGCAATGAGCAGTTCTTC
NA TRBJ2-1 TRBV27 NA CASINRGWEQFF TGTGCCAGCATCAACCGGGGGTGGGAGCAGTTCTTC
NA TRBJ2-2 TRBV5-4 NA CASSLAKDSSNTGELFF TGTGCCAGCAGCTTGGCTAAGGACAGTTCGAACACCGGGGAGCTGTTTTTT
NA TRBJ2-7 TRBV7-9 NA CASSSRLVGGKFSYEQYF TGTGCCAGCAGCTCCAGGTTGGTAGGGGGAAAATTTTCCTACGAGCAGTACTTC
NA TRBJ1-2 TRBV12-3/TRBV12-4 NA CASTGGGGSSTF TGTGCCAGCACCGGTGGGGGAGGTTCGTCCACCTTC
NA TRBJ2-7 TRBV27 NA CASRGGREQYF TGTGCCAGCAGGGGGGGACGGGAGCAGTACTTC
NA TRBJ1-3 TRBV6-1 TRBD1 CASSEKTRDSWKAGNTIYF TGTGCCAGCAGTGAAAAGACGAGGGACAGCTGGAAGGCTGGAAACACCATATATTTT
NA TRBJ1-2 TRBV5-4 TRBD1 CASSSRTGGNYGYTF TGTGCCAGCAGCTCACGGACAGGAGGAAACTATGGCTACACCTTC
NA TRBJ1-4 TRBV19 TRBD1 CASRTGTANEKLFF TGTGCCAGTAGAACTGGGACAGCGAATGAAAAACTGTTTTTT
NA TRBJ1-2 TRBV6-5 TRBD1 CASSYSGGGGYTF TGTGCCAGCAGTTACTCAGGGGGCGGTGGCTACACCTTC
NA TRBJ2-2 TRBV5-1 TRBD2 CASSLARSGMNTGELFF TGCGCCAGCAGCTTGGCCCGCAGCGGGATGAACACCGGGGAGCTGTTTTTT
NA TRBJ1-1 TRBV18 TRBD1 CASSPETGVGEAFF TGTGCCAGCTCACCCGAGACAGGGGTCGGTGAAGCTTTCTTT
NA TRBJ1-1 TRBV7-2 TRBD1 CASTYVGTANTEAFF TGTGCCAGCACCTACGTGGGGACAGCGAACACTGAAGCTTTCTTT
NA TRBJ1-2 TRBV10-3 NA CAISEGDTRYGYTF TGTGCCATCAGTGAAGGGGACACCCGCTATGGCTACACCTTC
NA TRBJ1-5 TRBV28 NA CASSLVGRIRHQPQHF TGTGCCAGCAGTTTAGTTGGCAGGATTAGGCATCAGCCCCAGCATTTT
NA TRBJ2-7 TRBV5-1 TRBD1 CASSLGAGGYEQYF TGCGCCAGCAGCTTGGGGGCAGGGGGCTACGAGCAGTACTTC
NA TRBJ2-2 TRBV5-1 NA CASSFTGGTGTNTGELFF TGCGCCAGCAGCTTCACGGGGGGGACAGGGACTAACACCGGGGAGCTGTTTTTT
once TRBJ2-1 TRBV7-6 TRBD1 CASSLAVGQGSWEQFF TGTGCCAGCAGCTTAGCGGTGGGACAGGGGTCGTGGGAGCAGTTCTTC
NA TRBJ2-7 TRBV5-1 NA CASSSYASSYEQYF TGCGCCAGCAGTTCTTACGCCAGTTCCTACGAGCAGTACTTC
NA TRBJ2-7 TRBV3-1/TRBV3-2 TRBD1 CASSPPISSTGHYEQYF TGTGCCAGCAGCCCCCCCATTAGTTCGACAGGGCACTACGAGCAGTACTTC
NA TRBJ1-5 TRBV11-1 NA CASSLRDNQPQHF TGTGCCAGCAGCTTACGGGACAATCAGCCCCAGCATTTT
NA TRBJ1-1 TRBV5-5 NA CASSSSMVPNTEAFF TGTGCCAGCAGTTCTTCTATGGTCCCGAATACTGAAGCTTTCTTT
NA TRBJ2-2 TRBV12-3/TRBV12-4 NA CASSTGIPGELFF TGTGCCAGCAGTACAGGGATCCCCGGGGAGCTGTTTTTT
NA TRBJ2-3 TRBV18 TRBD2 CASSPLPSGDTDTQYF TGTGCCAGCTCACCACTGCCTAGCGGGGACACAGATACGCAGTATTTT
NA TRBJ2-5 TRBV3-1/TRBV3-2 TRBD1 CASSQDLDRGVHRETQYF TGTGCCAGCAGCCAAGATTTGGACAGGGGGGTCCACAGGGAGACCCAGTACTTC
NA TRBJ2-7 TRBV2 TRBD2 CASSEGLAGSYEQYF TGTGCCAGCAGTGAGGGACTAGCGGGATCCTACGAGCAGTACTTC
few TRBJ1-6 TRBV19 NA CASSIERTSSYNSPLHF TGTGCCAGTAGTATCGAAAGAACTAGCTCCTATAATTCACCCCTCCACTTT
NA TRBJ2-7 TRBV19 NA CASTPGVGIYEQYF TGTGCGAGTACGCCGGGTGTAGGAATCTACGAGCAGTACTTC
once TRBJ2-1 TRBV7-3 TRBD1 CASSPGQGFISEQFF TGTGCCAGCAGCCCCGGACAGGGTTTTATAAGTGAGCAGTTCTTC
NA TRBJ2-1 TRBV12-3/TRBV12-4 TRBD1 CATKGQDYNEQFF TGTGCCACCAAAGGACAGGATTACAATGAGCAGTTCTTC
NA TRBJ1-1 TRBV6-5 NA CAKKRSPRINTEAFF TGTGCCAAAAAAAGGAGCCCACGTATTAACACTGAAGCTTTCTTT
NA TRBJ2-3 TRBV7-2 NA CASSADYLSTDTQYF TGTGCCAGCAGCGCCGACTACCTTAGCACAGATACGCAGTATTTT